This is a list of T cell receptor beta chains from one sample in a study of blood T cell repertoires in COVID-19. Method: immunoSEQ multiplex PCR; TCRdb's copy keeps in-frame clones and lacks some. Of around 190,000 clones listed, about 88% are singletons. The sequencing input was peripheral blood. These receptor sequences come from a man younger than 35 with active or convalescent COVID-19. Each CDR3 is given with its conserved first and last residue. Each record gives: CDR3 protein, V gene, J gene.

CDR3 protein: CASSERTNSGYTF; V gene: TRBV7-3; J gene: TRBJ1-2
CDR3 protein: CASSDSFTDTQYF; V gene: TRBV19; J gene: TRBJ2-3
CDR3 protein: CASSVSRGSYEQYF; V gene: TRBV19; J gene: TRBJ2-7
CDR3 protein: CASAGGENTEAFF; V gene: TRBV18; J gene: TRBJ1-1
CDR3 protein: CASSQEEEGNTEAFF; V gene: TRBV4-2; J gene: TRBJ1-1
CDR3 protein: CSARGQPSSYEQYF; V gene: TRBV20-1; J gene: TRBJ2-7
CDR3 protein: CAYALGGGGSNQPQHF; V gene: TRBV30; J gene: TRBJ1-5
CDR3 protein: CAWSVGAGNSPLHF; V gene: TRBV30; J gene: TRBJ1-6
CDR3 protein: CASRTEEGLRSYEQYF; V gene: TRBV28; J gene: TRBJ2-7
CDR3 protein: CASSRREDNEQFF; V gene: TRBV19; J gene: TRBJ2-1
CDR3 protein: CASTPTRVLNFFEQYF; V gene: TRBV2; J gene: TRBJ2-7
CDR3 protein: CASRHSKGNTEAFF; V gene: TRBV19; J gene: TRBJ1-1
CDR3 protein: CAWDRDYGYTF; V gene: TRBV30; J gene: TRBJ1-2
CDR3 protein: CASSIVKGLAGGSEQFF; V gene: TRBV19; J gene: TRBJ2-1
CDR3 protein: CASRRRRGPSSYNEQFF; V gene: TRBV14; J gene: TRBJ2-1
CDR3 protein: CASSSLLTAGGYYEQYF; V gene: TRBV11-2; J gene: TRBJ2-7
CDR3 protein: CASGLVRAGGGDQPQHF; V gene: TRBV12-5; J gene: TRBJ1-5
CDR3 protein: CASSITGTDLPNSPLHF; V gene: TRBV5-1; J gene: TRBJ1-6
CDR3 protein: CASADPGYDEQFF; V gene: TRBV10-1; J gene: TRBJ2-1
CDR3 protein: CASSPTTSGRLEQYF; V gene: TRBV7-9; J gene: TRBJ2-7
CDR3 protein: CASSLAPNEKLFF; V gene: TRBV7-8; J gene: TRBJ1-4
CDR3 protein: CASTRQGPTGYTF; V gene: TRBV2; J gene: TRBJ1-2
CDR3 protein: CASSHDWDSLYEQYF; V gene: TRBV4-2; J gene: TRBJ2-7
CDR3 protein: CASSTQGEATQYF; V gene: TRBV6-1; J gene: TRBJ2-5
CDR3 protein: CASSMQDATNEKLFF; V gene: TRBV19; J gene: TRBJ1-4
CDR3 protein: CASSVDSYGYTF; V gene: TRBV9; J gene: TRBJ1-2
CDR3 protein: CASSPQGINTEAFF; V gene: TRBV18; J gene: TRBJ1-1
CDR3 protein: CASSLARGINQPQHF; V gene: TRBV7-8; J gene: TRBJ1-5
CDR3 protein: CASRELAGSPYEQYF; V gene: TRBV2; J gene: TRBJ2-7
CDR3 protein: CASSSAGGPYGYTF; V gene: TRBV6-5; J gene: TRBJ1-2
CDR3 protein: CASSIMTGPYGYTF; V gene: TRBV19; J gene: TRBJ1-2
CDR3 protein: CASGAGGLRETQYF; V gene: TRBV2; J gene: TRBJ2-5
CDR3 protein: CASHWTGLVNYGYTF; V gene: TRBV2; J gene: TRBJ1-2
CDR3 protein: CATSDQDSPYGYTF; V gene: TRBV24-1; J gene: TRBJ1-2
CDR3 protein: CASSSGDSSYEQYF; V gene: TRBV5-4; J gene: TRBJ2-7
CDR3 protein: CASSPLSPTIAEQYF; V gene: TRBV6-5; J gene: TRBJ2-7
CDR3 protein: CASTSGSWGNTIYF; V gene: TRBV25-1; J gene: TRBJ1-3
CDR3 protein: CASSPVGVYGYTF; V gene: TRBV19; J gene: TRBJ1-2
CDR3 protein: CASSWQGAFSYNEQFF; V gene: TRBV27; J gene: TRBJ2-1
CDR3 protein: CSASAGFDYGYTF; V gene: TRBV20-1; J gene: TRBJ1-2
CDR3 protein: CASSQEPGLPTDTQYF; V gene: TRBV7-9; J gene: TRBJ2-3
CDR3 protein: CASTTSGADTQYF; V gene: TRBV6-5; J gene: TRBJ2-3
CDR3 protein: CASSPLVSGEAFF; V gene: TRBV27; J gene: TRBJ1-1
CDR3 protein: CARSWGDRGRRANEKLFF; V gene: TRBV5-3; J gene: TRBJ1-4
CDR3 protein: CASSPGDSVNTEAFF; V gene: TRBV5-1; J gene: TRBJ1-1